Shown below are 21 T cell receptor beta chains from a single sample sequenced in a study of CD8+CD57+ T cells in acquired aplastic anemia. It was genomic DNA that served as the template for profiling TCR beta VDJ and CDR3. Each CDR3 protein is one row after TCRdb ran MiXCR on the reads. The sample has 200,000 or so distinct CDR3 sequences; 64% are singletons. Sequencing input: sorted CD4+, CD8+, or CD8+CD57+ T cells (not recorded which) from PBMCs. Every receptor here comes from a human donor with severe aplastic anemia or a healthy control (not recorded which).

The chain employs TRBV7-2 and TRBJ2-5; tentatively, D is TRBD1 (6 bases). Germline values: CDR1 SGHTA, CDR2 FQGNSA. Trimming stripped 4 bases from V and 2 bases from J, with 8 bases between. This CDR3 contains 13 residues. In DNA, the CDR3 is TGTGCCAGCAGCTCGGACAGACAAGAGACCCAGTACTTC. Translation gives CASSSDRQETQYF.

V gene TRBV19 combines with J gene TRBJ1-2; D remains ambiguous. The ends were cut back, 4 bases at V and 4 bases at J, with 7 bases in the middle. The CDR3 is made up of 12 amino acids. Germline-derived CDR1 and CDR2 are LNHDA and SQIVND (reference sequence). The CDR3 protein is CASSTELYGYTF. The CDR3 DNA reads as TGTGCCAGTAGTACAGAGCTCTATGGCTACACCTTC.

The rearrangement joins TRBV19 to TRBJ1-6; D is ambiguous. CDR1 and CDR2 from the germline V gene are LNHDA and SQIVND (reference sequence). With 3 bases removed from V and 7 bases from J, the gap between germline ends came to 10 bases. CDR3 size: 14 residues. CDR3 sequence (DNA): TGTGCCAGTAGTATTAAGGATTCGAATTCACCCCTCCACTTT. As protein: CASSIKDSNSPLHF.

V is TRBV2 and J is TRBJ1-1; the D is unclear. CDR3 size: 15 residues. V shed 6 bases and J shed 1 base, with 15 bases lying between them. Germline V gene data show CDR1 as SNHLY and CDR2 as FYNNEI. CDR3 bases: TGTGCCAGCAGGGTCTTAAACCTAAGGAACACTGAAGCTTTCTTT. Translated: CASRVLNLRNTEAFF.

The chain is built from TRBV9 and TRBJ2-1; 11 bases are a match to TRBD2. The CDR3 covers 17 residues. The germline V gene has CDR1 SGDLS and CDR2 YYNGEE. Trimming took 0 bases from V and 4 from J; bases not matched to a gene: 6. CDR3 protein: CASSVGSGGGGYNEQFF. The CDR3 DNA reads as TGTGCCAGCAGCGTAGGTAGCGGGGGGGGGGGTTACAATGAGCAGTTCTTC.

The chain uses TRBV7-2 and TRBJ2-7; 7 positions agree with TRBD2. Matching the DNA end better, TRBJ2-5 makes the J call doubtful. The CDR3 contains 15 residues. Germline V gene sequence: CDR1 SGHTA, CDR2 FQGNSA. CDR3 bases: TGTGCCAGCAGCTTCCCCTGGGAGGGGCAAGAGACCCAGTACTTC. It translates to CASSFPWEGQETQYF.

On this clonotype: One end of the junction does not line up with germline, which may come from a read error. This chain connects TRBV10-3 to TRBJ1-3; D gene unclear. The length of the CDR3 is 14 residues. The germline V gene has CDR1 ENHRY and CDR2 SYGVKD. The CDR3 reads CASSEARSGNTIYF. CDR3 coding DNA: TGTGCCAGCAGTGAAGCGAGGTCTGGAAACACCATATATTTT.

This clonotype was found once. The chain combines TRBV7-2 with TRBJ2-7; 9 nucleotides match TRBD1. This CDR3 region has 15 residues. The junction had 12 bases not matched to a gene; V was cut back by 3 bases and J by 9 bases. CDR1 and CDR2 (germline): SGHTA, FQGNSA. This chain's CDR3 is CASSFRTGGVFAQYF. Here the CDR3 DNA reads TGTGCCAGCAGCTTCCGCACAGGGGGCGTCTTCGCGCAGTACTTC.

The chain uses TRBV7-9 and TRBJ2-7; D is possibly TRBD1 or TRBD2 (7 bases each). The CDR3 length is 19 residues. Germline CDR1 is SEHNR and CDR2 is FQNEAQ (reference sequence). Deletions cut 5 bases from V and 2 bases from J, with 28 bases between. The CDR3 sequence: CASSPRGTVEGSRAYEQYF. CDR3 coding DNA: TGTGCCAGCAGCCCGCGGGGGACAGTCGAAGGGAGTCGAGCCTACGAGCAGTACTTC.

This clonotype was counted at least ten times. The chain carries TRBV5-1 and TRBJ2-3; 9 bases map to TRBD2. The V and J ends lost 2 bases and 5 bases, in that order; junction bases with no gene match: 3. The CDR3 sequence is 14 residues long. CDR1 is SGHRS, CDR2 YFSETQ, per germline. CDR3 bases: TGCGCCAGCAGCTTTTTTAGCGGGGGAGATACGCAGTATTTT. It yields the protein CASSFFSGGDTQYF.

The chain joins TRBV20-1 to TRBJ2-7, with TRBD2 matching over 15 bases. This CDR3 comprises 19 residues. The germline gives CDR1 DFQATT, CDR2 SNEGSKA (reference sequence). Germline trimming cut 6 bases from V and 0 bases from J; bases unmatched to any gene: 15. The CDR3 protein is CSASQTGTSGGISSYEQYF. The DNA of the CDR3 is TGCAGTGCCAGTCAAACCGGGACTAGCGGGGGGATCAGCTCCTACGAGCAGTACTTC.

The V and J genes are TRBV20-1 and TRBJ2-7; D is perhaps TRBD1 (5 bases). Trimming removed 7 bases at V and 0 bases at J, with 10 bases between. Germline V CDR1 and CDR2: DFQATT, SNEGSKA (reference sequence). CDR3 length equals 12 residues. In DNA, the CDR3 is TGCAGTGTCAGGGTTTCCTCCTACGAGCAGTACTTC. This translates into CSVRVSSYEQYF.

The chain uses TRBV20-1 and TRBJ2-1, with D hard to call. V lost 6 bases to trimming and J lost 0 bases, with 15 bases between them. This CDR3 is built from 15 residues. Germline V CDR1 and CDR2: DFQATT, SNEGSKA (reference sequence). The CDR3 protein is CSAKTGSSSYNEQFF. CDR3 coding DNA: TGCAGTGCAAAGACCGGGTCCAGCTCCTACAATGAGCAGTTCTTC.

This clonotype was detected a few times. This chain joins TRBV2 and TRBJ2-3; perhaps TRBD2 as D (5 bases). Germline CDR1 SNHLY, CDR2 FYNNEI. The CDR3 totals 14 residues. V lost 3 bases and J lost 2, with 9 bases in between. Here the CDR3 DNA reads TGTGCCAGCAGTGATTTAGCGAACACAGATACGCAGTATTTT. Protein sequence: CASSDLANTDTQYF.

The chain combines TRBV24-1 with TRBJ2-1; no clear D gene. Germline loops: CDR1 KGHDR, CDR2 SFDVKD. Trimming shortened V by 8 bases and J by 0 bases, and 7 bases separated the two germline ends. The CDR3 is 13 residues long. The CDR3 coding sequence is TGTGCCACCACTACGAGCTCCTACAATGAGCAGTTCTTC. It yields the protein CATTTSSYNEQFF.

This clonotype was counted at least ten times. The genes are TRBV6-1 and TRBJ2-3; maybe TRBD2 (7 bases). Trimming removed 8 bases from V and 2 bases from J, with 14 bases in between. Germline loops: CDR1 MNHNS, CDR2 SASEGT. This CDR3 contains 14 residues. The CDR3 DNA reads TGTGCCAGCGATGGCGGGGGACACACAGATACGCAGTATTTT. This sequence encodes CASDGGGHTDTQYF.

The V call is TRBV2, the J call TRBJ2-7, with D perhaps matching TRBD2 (5 bases). Germline CDR1 is SNHLY and CDR2 is FYNNEI. The CDR3 extends over 13 amino acids. The V end was cut by 6 bases, the J end by 2 bases, with 11 bases between. As DNA, the CDR3 is TGTGCCAGCAGAGGACCGGGGACCTACGAGCAGTACTTC. Encoded protein: CASRGPGTYEQYF.

The gene calls are TRBV2 and TRBJ2-1, with TRBD2 identical over 12 bases. Trimming removed 6 bases from V and 6 bases from J; junction bases left unmatched: 6. The CDR3 spans 15 residues. The germline V gene has CDR1 SNHLY and CDR2 FYNNEI. The CDR3: CASRELAGGFNEQFF. The CDR3 nucleotides read TGTGCCAGCAGGGAACTAGCGGGGGGATTCAATGAGCAGTTCTTC. Combining the CDR3 with reference TRBV2 and TRBJ2-1 gives the whole variable domain EPEVTQTPSHQVTQMGQEVILRCVPISNHLYFYWYRQILGQKVEFLVSFYNNEISEKSEIFDDQFSVERPDGSNFTLKIRSTKLEDSAMYFCASRELAGGFNEQFFGPGTRLTVL.

This clonotype was found many times. The CDR3 spells CASSAPQGSGTEAFF. DNA for the CDR3: TGTGCCAGCAGCGCGCCACAGGGATCAGGCACTGAAGCTTTCTTT. The chain uses TRBV9 and TRBJ1-1, with D maybe TRBD1 (6 bases). Trimming removed 3 bases at V and 4 bases at J, with 16 bases between. There are 15 residues in the CDR3. Germline V gene data show CDR1 as SGDLS and CDR2 as YYNGEE.

This clonotype was detected only once. CDR3 sequence: CASSLGAGAEETQYF. DNA of the CDR3: TGTGCCAGCAGCTTAGGAGCGGGGGCCGAAGAGACCCAGTACTTC. V gene TRBV7-9 combines with J gene TRBJ2-5, with 8 bases lining up with TRBD2. CDR3 length equals 15 residues. Germline CDR1 and CDR2: SEHNR and FQNEAQ (reference sequence). V dropped 1 base and J dropped 3; count of bases not matched to a gene: 4.

The chain links TRBV29-1 to TRBJ2-7; possibly TRBD2 for D (5 bases). The V and J ends lost 4 bases and 3 bases respectively, with 7 bases between them. Germline lookup yields CDR1 SQVTM and CDR2 ANQGSEA. The CDR3 sequence is 11 residues long. The CDR3 is CSVGTVYEQYF. DNA of the CDR3: TGCAGCGTTGGGACTGTCTACGAGCAGTACTTC.